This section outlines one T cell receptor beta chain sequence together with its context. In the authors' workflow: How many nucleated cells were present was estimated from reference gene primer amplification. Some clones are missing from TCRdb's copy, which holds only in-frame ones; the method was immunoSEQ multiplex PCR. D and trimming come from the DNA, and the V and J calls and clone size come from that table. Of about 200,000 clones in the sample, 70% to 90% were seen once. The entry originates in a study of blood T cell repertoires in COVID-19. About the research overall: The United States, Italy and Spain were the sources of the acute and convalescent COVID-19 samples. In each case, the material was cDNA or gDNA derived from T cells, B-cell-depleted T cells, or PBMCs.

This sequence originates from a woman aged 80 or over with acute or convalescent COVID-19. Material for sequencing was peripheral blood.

The CDR3, as DNA: TGCAGCGTTGGGGATGACAGGGGAAGGCTGGATGAGCAGTTCTTC. Translating gives CSVGDDRGRLDEQFF. This chain uses TRBV29-1 with TRBJ2-1; 8 nucleotides match TRBD1. J was trimmed by 8 bases and V by 4 bases; bases with no gene match: 13. The CDR3 is made up of 15 amino acids. Per the germline V gene, CDR1 is SQVTM and CDR2 is ANQGSEA.